Listed here are 29 T cell receptor beta chains from one sample, sequenced in a study of cytomegalovirus exposure and HLA in healthy donors. 13 Jbeta primers and 60 Vbeta primers were used for the PCR. Produced via immunoSEQ multiplex PCR; TCRdb's table is partial and in-frame only. This table lists 55,000 to 85,000 clones. The sample taken for sequencing was PBMCs. These receptors were taken from a woman aged 25 to 39 in good health and CMV-seronegative.

CDR3 residues: CASSQDSGQRNSPLHF. Here the CDR3 DNA reads TGCGCCAGCAGCCAAGATTCCGGACAGAGAAATTCACCCCTCCACTTT. V usage is TRBV4-3 and J usage is TRBJ1-6, with D perhaps TRBD1 (6 bases). CDR3 length: 16 residues. The germline V and J ends were trimmed by 0 bases and 7 bases, with 13 bases remaining between them. Per germline, CDR1 LGHNA and CDR2 YSLEER.

In DNA form, the CDR3 reads TGTGCCAGCAGCTCGCTCAGGGATACGCAGTATTTT. Encoded protein: CASSSLRDTQYF. The chain links TRBV7-2 to TRBJ2-3; D is ambiguous. The V end lost 4 bases, the J end lost 6 bases, and 8 bases lay between the germline ends. From germline, CDR1 is SGHTA and CDR2 FQGNSA. The CDR3 runs 12 residues.

CDR3 loop: CASPGTRGSTDTQYF. CDR3 nucleotide sequence: TGCGCCAGTCCGGGCACTCGGGGGTCCACAGATACGCAGTATTTT. V is TRBV10-1 and J is TRBJ2-3; possibly TRBD2 for D (6 bases). The CDR3 loop spans 15 amino acids. Deletions cut 9 bases from V and 2 bases from J, with 18 bases between. Per the germline V gene, CDR1 is WNHNN and CDR2 is SYGVQD (reference sequence).

The CDR3 is CASSYRGGLYEQYF. CDR3 nucleotides: TGTGCCAGCAGTTACAGGGGGGGCCTCTACGAGCAGTACTTC. This chain uses TRBV6-5 with TRBJ2-7, with a possible D match to TRBD2 (7 bases). From germline, CDR1 is MNHEY and CDR2 SVGAGI. V was shortened by 2 bases and J by 3 bases, with 11 bases between the two germline ends. This CDR3 has 14 amino acids.

The J gene is TRBJ2-7, the V gene TRBV18, with a possible D match to TRBD1 (6 bases). Trimming took 6 bases from V and 2 from J, leaving 17 bases between them. In germline, CDR1 is KGHSH, CDR2 LQKENI. The CDR3 length is 15 residues. CDR3 residues: CASSPIQGSAYEQYF. The CDR3 coding sequence is TGTGCCAGCTCTCCAATCCAGGGGAGCGCCTACGAGCAGTACTTC.

V usage is TRBV18 and J usage is TRBJ1-5, with 11 bases identical to TRBD1. Trimming removed 5 bases from V and 5 bases from J; junction bases left unmatched: 5. There are 15 residues in the CDR3. Germline V CDR1 and CDR2: KGHSH, LQKENI. CDR3 residues: CASSAGTGGDQPQHF. CDR3 nucleotides: TGTGCCAGCTCAGCCGGGACAGGGGGGGATCAGCCCCAGCATTTT.

The V and J genes are TRBV6-1 and TRBJ2-5; 7 bases are shared with TRBD1. CDR3 length: 13 residues. V was clipped by 7 bases and J by 11 bases; unmatched bases: 13. Germline V gene data show CDR1 as MNHNS and CDR2 as SASEGT. The CDR3 nucleotides read TGTGCCAGCACGGAGACAGGGTTGGGGGAGCAGTACTTC. This gives the protein CASTETGLGEQYF.

The rearrangement links TRBV29-1 to TRBJ2-2, with a possible D match to TRBD1 (7 bases). Germline V lookup: CDR1 SQVTM, CDR2 ANQGSEA. The V end was cut by 2 bases, the J end by 4 bases, with 20 bases between. CDR3 size: 17 residues. CDR3 loop: CSVERQGGLRGTGELFF. The CDR3 region has the DNA TGCAGCGTTGAAAGGCAGGGGGGCCTCCGTGGCACCGGGGAGCTGTTTTTT.

The chain carries TRBV9 and TRBJ1-5; no clear D. V was clipped by 3 bases and J by 0 bases, with 10 bases between them. The CDR3 loop spans 15 amino acids. Germline loops: CDR1 SGDLS, CDR2 YYNGEE. The CDR3 sequence: CASSAGFYSNQPQHF. The CDR3 DNA reads as TGTGCCAGCAGCGCCGGGTTTTATAGCAATCAGCCCCAGCATTTT.

The rearrangement uses TRBV18 and TRBJ2-7; 8 nucleotides match TRBD2. Germline trimming cut 5 bases from V and 3 bases from J; bases unmatched to any gene: 6. Germline values: CDR1 KGHSH, CDR2 LQKENI. The CDR3 extends over 14 amino acids. In nucleotides, the CDR3 is TGTGCCAGCTCAACCGGGAGCGGGGGCTACGAGCAGTACTTC. Translation: CASSTGSGGYEQYF.

J is TRBJ2-5 and V is TRBV18; no clear D. V shed 0 bases and J shed 5 bases, with 13 bases lying between them. The germline V gene has CDR1 KGHSH and CDR2 LQKENI. The CDR3 runs to 15 residues. Written as DNA, the CDR3 is TGTGCCAGCTCACCACCGAGCGCAGCTGTGGAGACCCAGTACTTC. Translating gives CASSPPSAAVETQYF.

The chain combines TRBV30 with TRBJ2-1; 7 bases match TRBD2. The CDR3 has 15 amino acids. Germline V gene sequence: CDR1 GTSNPN, CDR2 SVGIG (reference sequence). Unmatched junction bases numbered 20, after V lost 8 bases and J lost 10 bases. The CDR3 protein is CAGTTRMGTKSEQFF. In DNA form, the CDR3 reads TGTGCCGGGACGACCCGTATGGGGACTAAAAGCGAGCAGTTCTTC.

V gene TRBV7-3 combines with J gene TRBJ1-1, with a tentative D call TRBD1 (6 bases). Germline CDR1 reads SGHTA; CDR2 reads FQGTGA. Trimming removed 1 base at V and 4 bases at J, with 13 bases between. The CDR3 has 15 amino acids. CDR3 DNA sequence: TGTGCCAGCAGCTTAATGGGGGGGGCGGGCACTGAAGCTTTCTTT. This sequence encodes CASSLMGGAGTEAFF.

The chain uses TRBV29-1 and TRBJ2-7; D unresolved. The V gene lost 5 bases and the J gene lost 6 bases, with 14 bases spanning the gap. CDR3 size: 12 residues. Germline values: CDR1 SQVTM, CDR2 ANQGSEA. The CDR3 region has the DNA TGCAGCGTTTCCCGGGTAGGTGGCGAGCAGTACTTC. Protein: CSVSRVGGEQYF.

The V call is TRBV9, the J call TRBJ2-6; D possibly corresponds to TRBD2 (6 bases). This CDR3 spans 17 amino acids. Looked up from germline, CDR1 is SGDLS and CDR2 is YYNGEE. V was cut by 4 bases and J by 4 bases, with 18 bases left in between. In nucleotides, the CDR3 is TGTGCCAGCAGCCCCCCGCGGGGCCTTAGCGGGGCCAACGTCCTGACTTTC. This codes for CASSPPRGLSGANVLTF.

This chain links TRBV9 with TRBJ2-1; the D gene is possibly TRBD2 (6 bases). The CDR3 spans 14 residues. Germline assignment: CDR1 SGDLS and CDR2 YYNGEE. Trimming stripped 5 bases from V and 4 bases from J, with 13 bases between. The CDR3 sequence is CASRPGLSYNEQFF. The CDR3 region has the DNA TGTGCCAGCAGGCCGGGACTTTCATACAATGAGCAGTTCTTC.

In DNA, the CDR3 is TGTGCCAGCAGCTTGGCGAGCGGGGCTCACAATGAGCAGTTCTTC. Translating it yields CASSLASGAHNEQFF. The chain is built from TRBV5-7 and TRBJ2-1; TRBD2 aligns across 7 bases. TRBV5-7 has ORF status, its function being uncertain. The CDR3 covers 15 residues. V trimming: 0 bases; J trimming: 5 bases; junction bases outside the gene matches: 5.

With respect to this clone: An end of the junction differs from the germline gene, which may be a read error. V usage is TRBV7-7 and J usage is TRBJ2-1; D gene unclear. There are 13 residues in the CDR3. Per germline, CDR1 SSHAT and CDR2 FNYEAQ (reference sequence). CDR3 amino acids: CASRPLELGEQFF. The CDR3 nucleotides are TGTGCTAGCAGGCCACTCGAACTCGGGGAGCAGTTCTTC.

V gene TRBV29-1 combines with J gene TRBJ1-2; 9 positions agree with TRBD1. Losses at the gene ends were 5 bases for V and 5 bases for J; bases not matched to a gene: 6. This CDR3 contains 13 residues. The germline V gene has CDR1 SQVTM and CDR2 ANQGSEA. The CDR3 region has the DNA TGCAGCGTTTTGACAGGGGGTTCATATGGCTACACCTTC. Translating gives CSVLTGGSYGYTF.

CDR3 loop: CASSPGTGHGYTF. The CDR3 DNA reads as TGTGCCAGCTCTCCCGGGACAGGGCATGGCTACACCTTC. This chain connects TRBV18 to TRBJ1-2, with TRBD1 identical over 9 bases. Trimming cost V 6 bases and J 6 bases; bases outside gene matches: 5. CDR1 and CDR2 from the germline V gene are KGHSH and LQKENI. The length of the CDR3 is 13 residues.

On this clone itself: Within the sample, other DNA sequences also encode this same CDR3. The rearrangement joins TRBV27 to TRBJ1-5; D might be TRBD1 (5 bases). The V gene's germline CDR1 is MNHEY and CDR2 SMNVEV (reference sequence). The CDR3 is 14 residues long. With 1 base removed from V and 7 bases from J, the gap between germline ends came to 11 bases. For the CDR3, the DNA is TGTGCCAGCAGTTTATGGGGGGGAGGCCAGCCCCAGCATTTT. This codes for CASSLWGGGQPQHF.

This chain links TRBV15 with TRBJ2-7, with 8 positions matching TRBD1. J was trimmed by 7 bases and V by 0 bases; bases with no gene match: 5. The CDR3 extends over 14 amino acids. Germline CDR1 is LNHNV and CDR2 is YYDKDF (reference sequence). CDR3 sequence: CATSRDSGDREQYF. Here the CDR3 DNA reads TGTGCCACCAGCAGAGATAGTGGGGACAGGGAGCAGTACTTC.

CDR3 sequence reads: CASSASGAGAHAFF. Written as DNA, the CDR3 is TGTGCCAGCAGCGCCAGCGGAGCGGGGGCGCATGCTTTCTTT. This chain uses TRBV9 with TRBJ1-1, with D possibly being TRBD1 (6 bases). CDR3 length equals 14 residues. Trimming cost V 3 bases and J 11 bases, with 20 bases left between them. The germline V gene has CDR1 SGDLS and CDR2 YYNGEE.

CDR3 loop: CASSQEGTGGFSGETQYF. The CDR3 nucleotides are TGCGCCAGCAGCCAAGAGGGGACAGGGGGGTTTTCTGGGGAGACCCAGTACTTC. This chain links TRBV4-1 with TRBJ2-5, with 11 bases lining up with TRBD1. V gave up 0 bases and J gave up 5 bases; unmatched junction bases: 11. The CDR3 is 18 residues long. Germline V gene sequence: CDR1 MGHRA, CDR2 YSYEKL.

V usage is TRBV6-5 and J usage is TRBJ1-1; the D gene is possibly TRBD1 (6 bases). The V gene's germline CDR1 is MNHEY and CDR2 SVGAGI. The V and J ends lost 10 bases and 4 bases respectively, with 16 bases between them. This CDR3 is 13 amino acids long. This CDR3 reads CATRGTQATEAFF. The CDR3 DNA is TGTGCCACCCGAGGGACACAGGCCACTGAAGCTTTCTTT.

The chain carries TRBV30 and TRBJ1-3; D is ambiguous. The V and J ends lost 0 bases and 2 bases respectively, with 20 bases between them. This CDR3 is built from 18 residues. The germline V gene encodes CDR1 GTSNPN and CDR2 SVGIG (reference sequence). This CDR3 is CAWSVPRGRAQPGNTIYF. The DNA of the CDR3 is TGTGCCTGGAGTGTACCGCGGGGAAGGGCCCAACCTGGAAACACCATATATTTT.

This chain links TRBV6-1 with TRBJ1-5, with D possibly matching TRBD1 (6 bases). CDR3 length equals 15 residues. Germline values: CDR1 MNHNS, CDR2 SASEGT. Trimming shortened V by 6 bases and J by 0 bases, and 12 bases separated the two germline ends. CDR3 residues: CASRDSSYSNQPQHF. CDR3 nucleotides: TGTGCCAGCAGGGACAGCTCATATAGCAATCAGCCCCAGCATTTT.

The chain joins TRBV4-2 to TRBJ2-7; 11 bases are shared with TRBD2. The J segment lost 3 bases and the V segment lost 4 bases, leaving 8 bases of the junction unmatched. This CDR3 has 16 residues. Germline CDR1 LGHNA, CDR2 YNFKEQ. The CDR3 coding sequence is TGTGCCAGCAGCCCAAAGGGACTAGCGGATGACTACGAGCAGTACTTC. The encoded protein is CASSPKGLADDYEQYF.

The V call is TRBV29-1, the J call TRBJ2-1; 13 positions agree with TRBD2. There are 20 residues in the CDR3. Germline values: CDR1 SQVTM, CDR2 ANQGSEA. The J segment lost 5 bases and the V segment lost 6 bases, leaving 22 bases of the junction unmatched. Here the CDR3 reads CSVVAQTSGRFYPGDNEQFF. The DNA of the CDR3 is TGCAGCGTCGTGGCCCAGACTAGCGGGAGGTTTTACCCTGGGGACAATGAGCAGTTCTTC.